This T cell receptor (beta chain) was identified during a study of blood T cell repertoires in COVID-19. V gave up 10 bases and J gave up 0 bases, with 15 bases separating them. Germline assignment: CDR1 ENHRY and CDR2 SYGVKD. The CDR3 covers 14 residues. Generated by immunoSEQ multiplex PCR, the TCRdb table keeps only in-frame clones and is missing some. The table records around 70,000 clones, about four fifths of them present only once. Sequenced input: peripheral blood. The sequence derives from a woman aged 80 or over with active or convalescent COVID-19. The gene calls are TRBV10-3 and TRBJ1-1, with D uncertain. Here the CDR3 DNA reads TGTGCCACCTCTAGCGGTCGGTTGAACACTGAAGCTTTCTTT. Its translation is CATSSGRLNTEAFF.